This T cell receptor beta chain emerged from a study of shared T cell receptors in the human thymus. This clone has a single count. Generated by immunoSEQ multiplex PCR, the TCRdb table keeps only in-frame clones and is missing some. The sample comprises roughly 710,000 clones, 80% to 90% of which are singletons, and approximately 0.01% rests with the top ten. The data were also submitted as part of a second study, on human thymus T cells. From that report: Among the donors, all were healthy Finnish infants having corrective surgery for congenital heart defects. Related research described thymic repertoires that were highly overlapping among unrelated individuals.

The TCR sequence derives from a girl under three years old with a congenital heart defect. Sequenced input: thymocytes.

In nucleotides, the CDR3 is TGCGCCAGCAGCTTGGCTTCACTCTATGGCTACACCTTC. Encoded protein: CASSLASLYGYTF. The chain recombines TRBV5-1 with TRBJ1-2, with D hard to call. The germline V and J ends were trimmed by 0 bases and 4 bases, with 7 bases remaining between them. This CDR3 spans 13 amino acids. Germline assignment: CDR1 SGHRS and CDR2 YFSETQ.